These T cell receptor beta chains were read from a single sample in a study of T-cell reconstitution after alpha-beta-depleted transplantation in children. TCRdb re-called the PCR reads with MiXCR, one entry per CDR3 protein. The top ten clones hold roughly a tenth of a sample with 300,000 or so distinct CDR3 sequences, roughly 9.5% of them seen once. The source was PBMCs from the stem cell graft donor, collected from the stem cell graft. These receptors came from a human donor who donated a stem cell graft to a child with SCID. CDR3s include the opening cysteine and the closing phenylalanine or tryptophan. Each record gives: clone size, J gene, D gene, V gene, CDR3 protein, CDR3 DNA. A D gene is named only where the DNA matches it firmly. Only some rows state a clone size, as once, few, many or a class for expanded clones.

size: -; J: TRBJ2-1; D: TRBD1; V: TRBV6-1; CDR3: CASSARTGTYEQFF; DNA: TGTGCCAGCAGTGCAAGGACAGGGACGTATGAGCAGTTCTTC
size: -; J: TRBJ1-5; D: -; V: TRBV10-3; CDR3: CAISEAHDGAQHF; DNA: TGTGCCATCAGTGAGGCGCATGACGGCGCCCAGCATTTT
size: many; J: TRBJ1-3; D: -; V: TRBV7-9; CDR3: CASSPGTPSGNTIYF; DNA: TGTGCCAGCAGCCCTGGGACACCCTCTGGAAACACCATATATTTT
size: -; J: TRBJ1-6; D: -; V: TRBV5-1; CDR3: CASSLEPAGVSPLHF; DNA: TGCGCCAGCAGCCTCGAACCGGCAGGGGTTTCACCCCTCCACTTT
size: many; J: TRBJ2-5; D: -; V: TRBV25-1; CDR3: CASSSERTFGETQYF; DNA: TGTGCCAGCAGTTCCGAAAGGACCTTTGGGGAGACCCAGTACTTC
size: many; J: TRBJ2-1; D: -; V: TRBV3-1; CDR3: CASSQFSEQFF; DNA: TGTGCCAGCAGCCAATTCTCAGAGCAGTTCTTC
size: many; J: TRBJ2-2; D: -; V: TRBV20-1; CDR3: CSARLASDGELFF; DNA: TGCAGTGCTAGGCTAGCGTCCGACGGGGAGCTGTTTTTT
size: -; J: TRBJ1-1; D: TRBD1; V: TRBV10-3; CDR3: CAISESRGQMNTEAFF; DNA: TGTGCCATCAGTGAGTCGAGGGGACAGATGAACACTGAAGCTTTCTTT
size: few; J: TRBJ2-3; D: -; V: TRBV6-6; CDR3: CASKMVDTQYF; DNA: TGTGCCAGCAAAATGGTAGATACGCAGTATTTT
size: -; J: TRBJ2-2; D: -; V: TRBV7-9; CDR3: CASSSRLICGVLLF; DNA: TGTGCCAGCAGCTCCAGGCTGATCTGCGGGGTGCTGCTTTTT
size: few; J: TRBJ2-2; D: -; V: TRBV7-9; CDR3: CASSFQGAGELFF; DNA: TGTGCCAGCAGCTTCCAGGGTGCCGGGGAGCTGTTTTTT
size: many; J: TRBJ2-3; D: -; V: TRBV5-1; CDR3: CASSLVGRTDTQYF; DNA: TGCGCCAGCAGCTTGGTAGGAAGGACAGATACGCAGTATTTT
size: few; J: TRBJ2-3; D: -; V: TRBV24-1; CDR3: CATSGQGSTDTQYF; DNA: TGTGCCACCAGTGGCCAAGGCAGCACAGATACGCAGTATTTT
size: few; J: TRBJ1-1; D: TRBD1; V: TRBV27; CDR3: CASGQGFPEAFF; DNA: TGTGCCAGCGGACAGGGATTTCCTGAAGCTTTCTTT
size: many; J: TRBJ2-2; D: TRBD1; V: TRBV5-1; CDR3: CASSRGQPVGELFF; DNA: TGCGCCAGCAGCCGGGGACAGCCAGTTGGGGAGCTGTTTTTT
size: few; J: TRBJ2-4; D: -; V: TRBV5-1; CDR3: CASSLSGGANIQYF; DNA: TGCGCCAGCAGCTTGTCGGGGGGCGCGAACATTCAGTACTTC
size: -; J: TRBJ1-1; D: TRBD1; V: TRBV20-1; CDR3: CSARNSGGAAFF; DNA: TGCAGTGCTAGGAATTCAGGGGGCGCGGCTTTCTTT
size: -; J: TRBJ2-5; D: -; V: TRBV5-1; CDR3: CASSLEGYETQYF; DNA: TGCGCCAGCAGCTTGGAGGGTTATGAGACCCAGTACTTC
size: many; J: TRBJ1-6; D: -; V: TRBV20-1; CDR3: CSATYRDGSPLHF; DNA: TGCAGTGCTACCTACAGGGATGGTTCACCCCTCCACTTT
size: -; J: TRBJ1-3; D: -; V: TRBV5-1; CDR3: CASSSNRDLSGNTIYF; DNA: TGCGCCAGCAGCTCGAACAGGGATCTCTCTGGAAACACCATATATTTT
size: -; J: TRBJ2-1; D: -; V: TRBV19; CDR3: CASSIALSTLNEQFF; DNA: TGTGCCAGTAGTATAGCCCTGAGCACGCTGAATGAGCAGTTCTTC
size: many; J: TRBJ2-3; D: TRBD1; V: TRBV7-9; CDR3: CASSSRTGSDTQYF; DNA: TGTGCCAGCAGCTCCCGGACAGGGTCTGATACGCAGTATTTT
size: few; J: TRBJ1-4; D: -; V: TRBV12-3/TRBV12-4; CDR3: CASSLDSRMWEKLFF; DNA: TGTGCCAGCAGTTTAGATTCCAGAATGTGGGAAAAACTGTTTTTT
size: -; J: TRBJ1-1; D: -; V: TRBV5-1; CDR3: CASSYDGGNTEAFF; DNA: TGCGCCAGCAGCTATGATGGGGGGAACACTGAAGCTTTCTTT
size: few; J: TRBJ1-2; D: -; V: TRBV25-1; CDR3: CASSEIGQNYGYTF; DNA: TGTGCCAGCAGTGAAATAGGACAGAACTATGGCTACACCTTC
size: many; J: TRBJ1-3; D: -; V: TRBV2; CDR3: CASSETRAGNTIYF; DNA: TGTGCCAGCAGTGAAACTAGGGCTGGAAACACCATATATTTT
size: medium-sized; J: TRBJ2-1; D: -; V: TRBV14; CDR3: CASSRGGSYNEQFF; DNA: TGTGCCAGCAGCCGTGGGGGCTCCTACAATGAGCAGTTCTTC
size: many; J: TRBJ2-1; D: -; V: TRBV10-3; CDR3: CAIRRQSSSYNEQFF; DNA: TGTGCCATCAGGAGACAGTCGAGCTCCTACAATGAGCAGTTCTTC
size: many; J: TRBJ1-4; D: -; V: TRBV11-2; CDR3: CASSLGGVGEKLFF; DNA: TGTGCCAGCAGCTTAGGTGGGGTCGGTGAAAAACTGTTTTTT
size: many; J: TRBJ1-3; D: -; V: TRBV9; CDR3: CASSPFEEGNTIYF; DNA: TGTGCCAGCAGCCCTTTTGAAGAAGGAAACACCATATATTTT
size: few; J: TRBJ2-7; D: -; V: TRBV21-1; CDR3: CASSIRHYEQYF; DNA: TGTGCCAGCAGCATTCGACACTACGAGCAGTACTTC
size: few; J: TRBJ2-7; D: -; V: TRBV14; CDR3: CASSPIDTIQTYEQYF; DNA: TGTGCCAGCAGCCCCATTGACACTATCCAAACCTACGAGCAGTACTTC
size: few; J: TRBJ1-4; D: -; V: TRBV15; CDR3: CATSREGVGNEKLFF; DNA: TGTGCCACCAGCAGAGAAGGTGTCGGGAATGAAAAACTGTTTTTT
size: -; J: TRBJ2-5; D: TRBD1; V: TRBV10-3; CDR3: CAISESVTGEYTQYF; DNA: TGTGCCATCAGTGAGTCGGTGACAGGGGAATACACCCAGTACTTC
size: few; J: TRBJ1-5; D: -; V: TRBV5-6; CDR3: CASSLRSRDQPQHF; DNA: TGTGCCAGCAGCTTGCGGAGTCGGGATCAGCCCCAGCATTTT
size: few; J: TRBJ1-5; D: -; V: TRBV5-1; CDR3: CASSREGFNQPQHF; DNA: TGCGCCAGCAGCCGTGAGGGATTCAATCAGCCCCAGCATTTT
size: -; J: TRBJ2-6; D: -; V: TRBV9; CDR3: CASSVGGGAGANVLTF; DNA: TGTGCCAGCAGCGTGGGAGGCGGTGCCGGGGCCAACGTCCTGACTTTC
size: -; J: TRBJ2-3; D: TRBD1; V: TRBV6-1; CDR3: CASRVGQGRGDTQYF; DNA: TGTGCCAGCAGGGTGGGACAGGGGCGCGGGGATACGCAGTATTTT
size: few; J: TRBJ2-2; D: -; V: TRBV7-8; CDR3: CASSLGTGLNTGELFF; DNA: TGTGCCAGCAGCTTAGGAACGGGGCTTAACACCGGGGAGCTGTTTTTT
size: few; J: TRBJ2-3; D: -; V: TRBV5-1; CDR3: CASSLDGGTDTQYF; DNA: TGCGCCAGCAGCCTGGACGGAGGCACAGATACGCAGTATTTT
size: few; J: TRBJ2-5; D: -; V: TRBV20-1; CDR3: CSARSGSQETQYF; DNA: TGCAGTGCTAGATCGGGAAGCCAAGAGACCCAGTACTTC
size: once; J: TRBJ2-1; D: -; V: TRBV12-5; CDR3: CASGLGLNEQFF; DNA: TGTGCTAGTGGTTTGGGCCTCAATGAGCAGTTCTTC
size: -; J: TRBJ2-7; D: -; V: TRBV7-6; CDR3: CASSAEQEFHYEQYF; DNA: TGTGCCAGCAGCGCCGAACAGGAATTTCACTACGAGCAGTACTTC
size: once; J: TRBJ2-1; D: -; V: TRBV5-1; CDR3: CASSLVGVEISSYNEQFF; DNA: TGCGCCAGCAGCTTAGTAGGGGTGGAAATTAGCTCCTACAATGAGCAGTTCTTC
size: -; J: TRBJ2-5; D: TRBD2; V: TRBV5-1; CDR3: CASSLDRPSGTQYF; DNA: TGCGCCAGCAGCTTGGACAGGCCTAGCGGGACCCAGTACTTC
size: -; J: TRBJ2-7; D: -; V: TRBV5-1; CDR3: CASSFSGVTEQYF; DNA: TGCGCCAGCAGTTTTAGTGGGGTAACCGAGCAGTACTTC
size: once; J: TRBJ1-6; D: -; V: TRBV5-1; CDR3: CASKRQDNSPLHF; DNA: TGCGCCAGCAAGAGACAGGATAATTCACCCCTCCACTTT
size: -; J: TRBJ2-7; D: TRBD2; V: TRBV12-3/TRBV12-4; CDR3: CASSWTSGGDEQYF; DNA: TGTGCCAGCAGTTGGACTAGCGGGGGGGACGAGCAGTACTTC
size: few; J: TRBJ1-5; D: -; V: TRBV27; CDR3: CATGPTDSNQPQHF; DNA: TGTGCCACCGGCCCGACGGATAGCAATCAGCCCCAGCATTTT
size: few; J: TRBJ1-1; D: TRBD1; V: TRBV7-9; CDR3: CASSFGILTGVTEAFF; DNA: TGTGCCAGCAGCTTCGGTATCCTTACAGGGGTCACTGAAGCTTTCTTT
size: few; J: TRBJ2-2; D: -; V: TRBV9; CDR3: CASSVELGPRGGELFF; DNA: TGTGCCAGCAGCGTAGAGTTAGGGCCTAGGGGCGGGGAGCTGTTTTTT
size: -; J: TRBJ1-2; D: -; V: TRBV7-2; CDR3: CASSLGVSGYTF; DNA: TGTGCCAGCAGCCTCGGGGTTAGTGGCTACACCTTC
size: many; J: TRBJ1-1; D: -; V: TRBV5-1; CDR3: CASSLGDIAEAFF; DNA: TGCGCCAGCAGCTTGGGGGATATCGCTGAAGCTTTCTTT
size: few; J: TRBJ2-3; D: TRBD2; V: TRBV20-1; CDR3: CSGTWGGGATDTQYF; DNA: TGCAGTGGGACCTGGGGCGGGGGGGCCACAGATACGCAGTATTTT
size: -; J: TRBJ2-1; D: TRBD2; V: TRBV9; CDR3: CASSVGGGAVYNEQFF; DNA: TGTGCCAGCAGCGTTGGCGGGGGGGCGGTCTACAATGAGCAGTTCTTC
size: -; J: TRBJ2-1; D: TRBD1; V: TRBV11-2; CDR3: CASSIRDRAYNEQFF; DNA: TGTGCCAGCAGCATCAGGGACAGGGCCTACAATGAGCAGTTCTTC
size: few; J: TRBJ1-1; D: TRBD1; V: TRBV5-5; CDR3: CASRGQGRISNTEAFF; DNA: TGTGCCAGCAGGGGACAGGGAAGGATTTCGAACACTGAAGCTTTCTTT
size: -; J: TRBJ2-7; D: TRBD1; V: TRBV5-4; CDR3: CASSPKDRVIHEQYF; DNA: TGTGCCAGCAGCCCGAAGGACAGGGTTATCCACGAGCAGTACTTC
size: many; J: TRBJ2-1; D: TRBD1; V: TRBV5-1; CDR3: CASRASRDRGSNEQFF; DNA: TGCGCCAGCAGAGCATCCCGGGACAGGGGAAGCAATGAGCAGTTCTTC